This T cell receptor (beta chain) was documented in a study of blood T cells in healthy people across ages. For the second PCR, which ran for roughly 7 to 11 cycles, a sample-barcoded 5' primer and a J-beta primer mix were used. Sequencing recovered at least 2.5 million CDR3-containing paired-end reads from each sample. TCRdb re-analysed the 5' RACE reads in MiXCR, keeping a single row per CDR3 protein. Of 540,000 or so distinct CDR3 sequences listed, roughly 28% are singletons. This clonotype has a handful of counts. V was shortened by 4 bases and J by 7 bases, with 20 bases between the two germline ends. CDR1 DFQATT and CDR2 SNEGSKA come from the germline V gene (reference sequence). This CDR3 is built from 15 residues.

The material sequenced was blood. This sequence originates from a woman aged 70-85 years in good health. The rearrangement joins TRBV20-1 to TRBJ2-1, with D possibly being TRBD1 or TRBD2 (5 bases each). This CDR3 reads CSAKSSSGTENEQFF. The CDR3 coding sequence is TGCAGTGCTAAGAGCTCATCCGGGACGGAGAATGAGCAGTTCTTC.